This T cell receptor (beta chain) comes out of a study of Tregs in tolerant kidney transplant recipients (dated by TCRdb to between 2019 and 2020). For the study in its entirety: TCRbeta sequencing was used in the study to identify donor-specific regulatory T cells before combined kidney and bone marrow transplantation, and the identified cells were then tracked after transplant. General findings and caveats noted by the study authors: Donor-specific Treg expansion was found to exceed global Treg expansion in tolerant patients, suggesting antigen-driven rather than nonspecific expansion. Expanding Tregs with activated donor B cells appeared to identify the most biologically relevant and donor-specific TCRbeta repertoire. Biological reproducibility was not examined directly, but technical replication error appeared to be minimal. The study was limited by small patient numbers, and the findings need validation in larger populations and under other immunosuppression protocols. PCR primers changed over time for some patients, so nucleotide-level comparison across those patients' samples was not possible.

Genomic DNA was extracted from sorted cells with the QIAGEN DNeasy Blood and Tissue Kit for TCRbeta CDR3 sequencing. High-throughput TCRbeta CDR3 sequencing, including PCR amplification with bias correction and internal controls, was performed commercially through immunoSEQ. The original methods were these. A unique productive TCRbeta sequence was defined by the CDR3 nucleotide sequence when primers matched, and otherwise by the CDR3 amino acid sequence together with the Vbeta and Jbeta genes. To correct sorting error, sequences shared between sorted populations at a frequency ratio of 2:1 or less were removed; the rest were assigned to the higher population. Donor-reactive sequences were defined as at least 5-fold expanded in CFSE-low cells versus unstimulated cells, with frequency of at least 0.01% in CFSE-low cells. Jensen-Shannon divergence calculated on the top 100 TCRbeta sequences ranked by frequency was used to measure repertoire divergence. When a sample had multiple sequencing runs, each run was corrected for sorting error separately and the runs were then pooled. This is the immuneACCESS table as TCRdb keeps it, with only in-frame sequences that have V and J called. A part of the clones is gone; compared with another copy, unresolved V genes explain less than half, and the rest is unexplained. V, J and clone size are those of that table, while D and trimming were read from the DNA. The sample table contains approximately 50,000 clones; only one count was recorded for 91% of them. Of the sample, nearly 15% falls within the top ten clones.

Notes on this clone: Its recognized antigen is unknown. No much larger clonotype is one base removed from it; base qualities were not supplied.

The transplants used related donors with nonmyeloablative bone marrow transplantation, and mixed chimerism in the human trials was transient. Unstimulated Tregs (CD4+CD25+CD127-), CD4+ non-Tregs (CD4+CD25-), CD4 and CD8 cells were FACS-sorted from thawed PBMCs. A few combined kidney and bone marrow transplant recipients from the ITN036ST trial were included as patients, and samples were available only from these trial subjects. Healthy control blood was processed to PBMCs by Ficoll density gradient and cryopreserved, and patient PBMCs were collected before and after transplant. Here the sequenced sample was CD8+ T cells from blood (PBMCs), taken 24 months after the transplant. This clonotype was obtained from a human patient who received a combined kidney and bone marrow transplant. Following a transplant, a fraction of the T cells may be traceable to the graft donor.

The nucleotides are TGTGCCAGCAGTTACGGGACAGGGATTTACGAGCAGTACTTC. It codes for CASSYGTGIYEQYF. The chain couples TRBV6-5 to TRBJ2-7; 9 junctional bases match TRBD1. The CDR3 starts with the cysteine, ends with the phenylalanine, and has 14 residues. The entry retains the CDR3 DNA only, 42 bases that are in frame from base 1. V loses 2 bases at its end and J loses 4 bases; junction bases beyond the gene matches: 3. CDR1 and CDR2 (MNHEY, SVGAGI) derive from the germline V gene.